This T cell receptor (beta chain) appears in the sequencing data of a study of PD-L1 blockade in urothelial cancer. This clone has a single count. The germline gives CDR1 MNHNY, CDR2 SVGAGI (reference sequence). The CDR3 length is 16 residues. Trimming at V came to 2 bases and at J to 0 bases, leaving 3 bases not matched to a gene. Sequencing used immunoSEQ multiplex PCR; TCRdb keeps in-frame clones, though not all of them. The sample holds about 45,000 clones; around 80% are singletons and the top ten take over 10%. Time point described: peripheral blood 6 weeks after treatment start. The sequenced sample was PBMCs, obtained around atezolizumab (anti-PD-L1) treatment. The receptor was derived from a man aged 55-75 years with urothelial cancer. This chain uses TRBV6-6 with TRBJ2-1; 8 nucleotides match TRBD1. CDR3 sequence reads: CASSYRTGSSYNEQFF. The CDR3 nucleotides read TGTGCCAGCAGTTACAGGACAGGGAGCTCCTACAATGAGCAGTTCTTC.